This TCR beta chain derives from a study of T cells in Graves' hyperthyroidism and ophthalmopathy. Study at large: Peripheral blood was obtained at initial diagnosis, preceding any treatment. The study's findings and limits: Ophthalmopathy was predicted by the model a median of roughly 6.7 months ahead of onset.

The CDR3 length is 15 residues. Germline V gene lookup returns CDR1 SGHRS and CDR2 YFSETQ. The germline V and J ends were trimmed by 4 bases and 5 bases, with 15 bases remaining between them. The CDR3 regions of TCR beta were amplified from RNA transcripts. The HTBI primer set was used in a first-round RT-PCR of the TCR CDR3. TCRdb fed the multiplex PCR reads into MiXCR, producing one record per CDR3 protein. The table includes 400,000 or so distinct CDR3 sequences, roughly 15% detected once. This clonotype was counted ten times or more. Its target is unknown. The V call is TRBV5-1, the J call TRBJ1-4; D remains unclear. This receptor was taken from a woman in her sixties or seventies with Graves' ophthalmopathy. Sequencing was carried out using blood. The CDR3 is CASSLTPDVNEKLFF. The DNA for the CDR3 is TGCGCCAGCAGCCTCACCCCGGATGTAAATGAAAAACTGTTTTTT.